This T cell receptor beta chain was identified in a study of T-cell reconstitution after alpha-beta-depleted transplantation in children. This clonotype occurred many times. Its antigen remains unidentified. Findings and caveats of the study: Several hundred expanded graft clones reportedly were the source of alpha-beta T cells about two months after transplant. TCRbeta diversity was high at day 60 in some patients (a result of surviving recipient T cells and thymic progenitors).

The V and J ends lost 1 base and 8 bases, in that order; junction bases with no gene match: 6. This CDR3 comprises 14 residues. Germline CDR1 DFQATT, CDR2 SNEGSKA (reference sequence). The library targeted TCRbeta and was prepared with unique molecular identifiers. Each CDR3 protein is one row after TCRdb ran MiXCR on the PCR reads. The sample carries 90,000 to 150,000 distinct CDR3 sequences, around 23% recorded once. The chain couples TRBV20-1 to TRBJ1-2; 11 bases line up with TRBD1. This receptor was obtained from a male patient aged 2 to 9 who had a stem cell transplant for chronic granulomatous disease, so the T cells may come from the graft donor. The sample here was PBMCs, mostly from graft donor cells, taken 180 days after TCRalphabeta/CD19-depleted stem cell transplant. For the CDR3, the DNA is TGCAGTGCTAGAGTGCCGGGACAGGGGGTGGGCTACACCTTC. As protein: CSARVPGQGVGYTF.